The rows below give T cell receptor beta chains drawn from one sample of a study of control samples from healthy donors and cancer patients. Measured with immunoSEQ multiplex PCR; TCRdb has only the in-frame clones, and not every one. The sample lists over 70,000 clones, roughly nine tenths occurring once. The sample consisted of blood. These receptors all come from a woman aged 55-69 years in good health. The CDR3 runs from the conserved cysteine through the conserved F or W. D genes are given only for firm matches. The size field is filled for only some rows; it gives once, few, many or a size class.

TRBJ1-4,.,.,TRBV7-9,CASSPTTTNEKLFF,TGTGCCAGCAGCCCCACTACAACTAATGAAAAACTGTTTTTT
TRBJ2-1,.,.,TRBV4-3,CASSQDPAGALYNEQFF,TGCGCCAGCAGCCAAGATCCGGCAGGGGCCCTTTACAATGAGCAGTTCTTC
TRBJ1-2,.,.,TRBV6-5,CASKGGGNYGYTF,TGTGCCAGCAAAGGAGGGGGTAACTATGGCTACACCTTC
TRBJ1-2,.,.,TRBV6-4,CASSAPYRVGYGYTF,TGTGCCAGCAGTGCCCCGTATCGGGTAGGGTATGGCTACACCTTC
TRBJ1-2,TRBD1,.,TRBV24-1,CATSEHWDRLGAGYTF,TGTGCCACCAGTGAACATTGGGACAGGCTTGGGGCCGGCTACACCTTC
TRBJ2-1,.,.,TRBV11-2,CASKVGTAAQDEQFF,TGTGCCAGCAAGGTGGGGACGGCAGCCCAGGATGAGCAGTTCTTC
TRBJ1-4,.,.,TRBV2,CASSVGGAGEKLFF,TGTGCCAGCAGTGTTGGCGGGGCCGGTGAAAAACTGTTTTTT
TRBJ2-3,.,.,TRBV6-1,CASSEGINTDTQYF,TGTGCCAGCAGTGAAGGGATAAACACAGATACGCAGTATTTT
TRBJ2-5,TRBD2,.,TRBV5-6,CASGAGGNQETQYF,TGTGCCAGCGGAGCGGGGGGGAATCAAGAGACCCAGTACTTC
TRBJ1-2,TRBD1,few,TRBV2,CASRSTGAANTF,TGTGCCAGCAGGAGCACAGGGGCTGCAAACACCTTC
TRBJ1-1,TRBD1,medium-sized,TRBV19,CASSARDRGPRNTEAFF,TGTGCCAGTAGTGCCCGGGACAGGGGGCCACGGAACACTGAAGCTTTCTTT
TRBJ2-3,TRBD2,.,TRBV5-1,CASSLGLVSTDTQYF,TGCGCCAGCAGCCTCGGACTAGTGAGCACAGATACGCAGTATTTT
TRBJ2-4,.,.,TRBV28,CASSLVVYTERGRAKNIQYF,TGTGCCAGCAGTTTAGTGGTGTATACTGAGAGGGGCAGGGCCAAAAACATTCAGTACTTC
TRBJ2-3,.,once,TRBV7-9,CASSLAEADTQYF,TGTGCCAGCAGCTTAGCAGAAGCTGATACGCAGTATTTT
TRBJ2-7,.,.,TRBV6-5,CASKDRVSYEQYF,TGTGCCAGCAAAGACCGAGTCTCCTACGAGCAGTACTTC
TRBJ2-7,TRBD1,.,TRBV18,CASSPPETGGAYEQYF,TGTGCCAGCTCACCACCGGAGACAGGGGGGGCCTACGAGCAGTACTTC
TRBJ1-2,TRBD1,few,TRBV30,CAWSLDRGLNYGYTF,TGTGCCTGGAGTCTCGACAGGGGGCTTAACTATGGCTACACCTTC
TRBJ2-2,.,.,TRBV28,CASSFGGLDTGELFF,TGTGCCAGCAGTTTTGGAGGGCTGGACACCGGGGAGCTGTTTTTT
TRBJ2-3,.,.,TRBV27,CASSTRTTNTQYF,TGTGCCAGCAGTACCAGGACTACCAATACGCAGTATTTT
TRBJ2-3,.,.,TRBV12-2,CASRLAGTSGGPSTDTQYF,TGTGCAAGTCGCTTAGCCGGGACTAGCGGGGGCCCTAGCACAGATACGCAGTATTTT